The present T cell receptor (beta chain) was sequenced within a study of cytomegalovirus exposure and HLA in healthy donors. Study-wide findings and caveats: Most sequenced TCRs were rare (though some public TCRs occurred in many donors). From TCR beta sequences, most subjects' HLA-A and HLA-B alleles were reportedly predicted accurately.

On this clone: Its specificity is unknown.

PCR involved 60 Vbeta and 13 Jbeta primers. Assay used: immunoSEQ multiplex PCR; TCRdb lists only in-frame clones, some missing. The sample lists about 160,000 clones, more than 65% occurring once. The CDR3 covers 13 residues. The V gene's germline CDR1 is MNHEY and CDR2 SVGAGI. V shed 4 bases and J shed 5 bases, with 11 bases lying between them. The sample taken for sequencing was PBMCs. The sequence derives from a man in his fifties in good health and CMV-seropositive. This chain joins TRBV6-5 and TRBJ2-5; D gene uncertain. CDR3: CASSFHTQETQYF. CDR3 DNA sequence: TGTGCCAGCAGTTTCCATACGCAGGAGACCCAGTACTTC.